Listed below are T cell receptor beta chains from one sample, sequenced in a study of a mutant IDH1 vaccine in newly diagnosed glioma. What these receptors recognize is not known. TCRdb keeps only in-frame clones here, not all; method: immunoSEQ multiplex PCR. The sample carries around 27,000 clones, around 77% recorded once. Sequencing used PBMCs, obtained from a glioma patient whose treatment included an IDH1 peptide vaccine. These TCRs come from a woman aged 18-29 years with glioma. The CDR3 runs from the conserved cysteine through the conserved F or W. The D gene is left open where the match is weak. The listing skips clone size in some rows; elsewhere it reads once, few, many or a size class.

CDR3: CASSHDPYGTGGEKLFF
DNA: TGCGCCAGCAGCCACGATCCGTACGGGACAGGGGGGGAAAAACTGTTTTTT
V: TRBV4-3
length: 17
size: -
J: TRBJ1-4
D: TRBD1

CDR3: CASSLRRNEKLFF
DNA: TGTGCCAGCAGTTTGCGCCGAAATGAAAAACTGTTTTTT
V: TRBV27
length: 13
size: -
J: TRBJ1-4
D: -

CDR3: CASSLGDSYEQYF
DNA: TGTGCCAGCAGCTTAGGGGACAGCTACGAGCAGTACTTC
V: TRBV11-3
length: 13
size: once
J: TRBJ2-7
D: TRBD1

CDR3: CSVEIGAGTDTQYF
DNA: TGCAGCGTCGAGATAGGGGCTGGCACAGATACGCAGTATTTT
V: TRBV29-1
length: 14
size: -
J: TRBJ2-3
D: -

CDR3: CASRIRGGDTQYF
DNA: TGTGCCAGCAGAATCAGGGGTGGGGATACGCAGTATTTT
V: TRBV6-5
length: 13
size: -
J: TRBJ2-3
D: -

CDR3: CASSVGDSYEQYF
DNA: TGTGCCAGCAGCGTAGGGGACAGCTACGAGCAGTACTTC
V: TRBV9
length: 13
size: -
J: TRBJ2-7
D: TRBD1

CDR3: CASSFGGDGQPQHF
DNA: TGCGCCAGCAGCTTTGGGGGCGATGGCCAGCCCCAGCATTTT
V: TRBV5-1
length: 14
size: -
J: TRBJ1-5
D: -

CDR3: CASSERSTGRESGYTF
DNA: TGTGCCAGCAGTGAAAGGAGTACAGGCCGAGAGTCGGGCTACACCTTC
V: TRBV6-1
length: 16
size: -
J: TRBJ1-2
D: -

CDR3: CASSLEGALGYTF
DNA: TGTGCCAGCAGTTTAGAGGGGGCACTTGGCTACACCTTC
V: TRBV6-5
length: 13
size: -
J: TRBJ1-2
D: TRBD1

CDR3: CASSVGDKNIQYF
DNA: TGTGCCAGTAGCGTTGGGGATAAAAACATTCAGTACTTC
V: TRBV19
length: 13
size: -
J: TRBJ2-4
D: -

CDR3: CASSIDGRARGVYGYTF
DNA: TGTGCCAGTAGTATAGATGGTCGGGCGCGGGGAGTATACGGCTACACCTTC
V: TRBV19
length: 17
size: -
J: TRBJ1-2
D: -

CDR3: CASSILETQYF
DNA: TGCGCCAGCAGTATCCTGGAGACCCAGTACTTC
V: TRBV5-1
length: 11
size: -
J: TRBJ2-5
D: -

CDR3: CASSGDTSTNEKLFF
DNA: TGTGCCAGCAGTGGCGACACCTCAACTAATGAAAAACTGTTTTTT
V: TRBV2
length: 15
size: few
J: TRBJ1-4
D: -

CDR3: CASLQGIGYTF
DNA: TGTGCCAGCCTACAGGGAATTGGCTACACCTTC
V: TRBV19
length: 11
size: few
J: TRBJ1-2
D: -

CDR3: CAIRESGEINEQFF
DNA: TGTGCCATCAGGGAAAGTGGGGAAATCAATGAGCAGTTCTTC
V: TRBV10-3
length: 14
size: once
J: TRBJ2-1
D: -

CDR3: CASSARDSYEQYF
DNA: TGTGCCAGCTCGGCCAGGGATTCCTACGAGCAGTACTTC
V: TRBV7-9
length: 13
size: -
J: TRBJ2-7
D: -

CDR3: CASSRETRDEQYF
DNA: TGTGCCAGCAGCCGTGAGACACGAGACGAGCAGTACTTC
V: TRBV2
length: 13
size: -
J: TRBJ2-7
D: -

CDR3: CASSQGLAGSETQYF
DNA: TGCGCCAGCAGCCAAGGTCTAGCGGGATCAGAGACCCAGTACTTC
V: TRBV4-1
length: 15
size: -
J: TRBJ2-5
D: TRBD2

CDR3: CASRGGGETQYF
DNA: TGTGCCAGCAGGGGCGGGGGGGAGACCCAGTACTTC
V: TRBV2
length: 12
size: -
J: TRBJ2-5
D: TRBD2

CDR3: CASRLDRGFDEQFF
DNA: TGTGCCAGCAGGCTGGACAGGGGATTTGATGAGCAGTTCTTC
V: TRBV7-2
length: 14
size: -
J: TRBJ2-1
D: TRBD1

CDR3: CASSLRENYGYTF
DNA: TGTGCCAGCAGCTTAAGAGAGAACTATGGCTACACCTTC
V: TRBV7-2
length: 13
size: -
J: TRBJ1-2
D: -

CDR3: CASKGRPANYGYTF
DNA: TGTGCCAGCAAGGGACGGCCAGCTAACTATGGCTACACCTTC
V: TRBV28
length: 14
size: -
J: TRBJ1-2
D: -

CDR3: CASSHRGQGRPGELFF
DNA: TGCGCCAGCAGCCACCGCGGACAGGGGCGACCCGGGGAGCTGTTTTTT
V: TRBV4-1
length: 16
size: -
J: TRBJ2-2
D: TRBD1

CDR3: CATNKKGGDYGYTF
DNA: TGTGCCACCAACAAAAAGGGGGGGGATTATGGCTACACCTTC
V: TRBV15
length: 14
size: -
J: TRBJ1-2
D: -

CDR3: CASTEMGESSGNTIYF
DNA: TGCGCCAGCACCGAAATGGGGGAGAGCTCTGGAAACACCATATATTTT
V: TRBV5-1
length: 16
size: -
J: TRBJ1-3
D: -

CDR3: CASSQCARQTGELFF
DNA: TGCGCCAGCAGTCAATGCGCGCGTCAGACCGGGGAGCTGTTTTTT
V: TRBV23-1
length: 15
size: -
J: TRBJ2-2
D: -

CDR3: CASSSWEADTQYF
DNA: TGTGCCAGCAGCTCCTGGGAGGCGGATACGCAGTATTTT
V: TRBV7-9
length: 13
size: once
J: TRBJ2-3
D: -